This T cell receptor beta chain was retrieved from a study of response to subunit inactivated influenza vaccine. Points on this clonotype: The antigen remains unidentified.

Study-level results: Authors suggested seasonal influenza vaccinations each recruit few new T cells.

TCRdb processed the RT-PCR reads anew with MiXCR; each CDR3 protein has one entry. This repertoire shows hundreds of thousands of distinct CDR3 sequences, about an eighth found once; its top ten account for under 15%. The sequence derives from a man aged 45-60 years who received an inactivated influenza vaccine. This specimen was PBMCs from blood, taken about 40 days after vaccination.

CDR3 nucleotide sequence: TGCGCCAGCAGCCAAGGGCCTCGCTATGAGCAGTTCTTC. This gives the protein CASSQGPRYEQFF. The rearrangement uses TRBV4-1 and TRBJ2-1; D call uncertain. This CDR3 region has 13 residues. Trimming stripped 1 base from V and 8 bases from J, with 9 bases between. CDR1 is MGHRA, CDR2 YSYEKL, per germline.